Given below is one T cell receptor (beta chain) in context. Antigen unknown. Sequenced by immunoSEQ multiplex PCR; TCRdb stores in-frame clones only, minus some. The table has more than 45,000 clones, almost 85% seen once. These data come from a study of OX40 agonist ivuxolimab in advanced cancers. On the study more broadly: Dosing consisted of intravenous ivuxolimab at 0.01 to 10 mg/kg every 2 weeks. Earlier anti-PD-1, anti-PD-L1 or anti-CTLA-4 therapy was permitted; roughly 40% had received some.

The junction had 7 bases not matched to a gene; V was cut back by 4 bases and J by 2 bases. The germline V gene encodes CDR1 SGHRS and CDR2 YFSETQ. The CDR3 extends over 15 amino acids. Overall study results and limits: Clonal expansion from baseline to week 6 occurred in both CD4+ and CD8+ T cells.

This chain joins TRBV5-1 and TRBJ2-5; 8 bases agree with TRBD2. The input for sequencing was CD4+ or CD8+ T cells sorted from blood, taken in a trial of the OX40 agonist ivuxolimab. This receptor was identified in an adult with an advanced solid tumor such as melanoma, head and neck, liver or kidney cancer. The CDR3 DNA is TGCGCCAGCAGCGTCGGAGCGGGGGTTCAAGAGACCCAGTACTTC. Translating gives CASSVGAGVQETQYF. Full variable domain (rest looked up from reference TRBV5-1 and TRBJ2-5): KAGVTQTPRYLIKTRGQQVTLSCSPISGHRSVSWYQQTPGQGLQFLFEYFSETQRNKGNFPGRFSGRQFSNSRSEMNVSTLELGDSALYLCASSVGAGVQETQYFGPGTRLLVL.